This entry lists 27 T cell receptor beta chains sequenced from one sample in a study of blood T cell repertoires in COVID-19. Clones were sequenced by immunoSEQ multiplex PCR, and TCRdb holds only the in-frame ones, with some missing. The repertoire holds about 300,000 clones, 85% seen once, with under 2% in the top ten. Specimen: PBMCs or T cells enriched from blood (not recorded which). The receptor set was obtained from a woman under 40 who had been exposed to COVID-19.

The rearrangement links TRBV28 to TRBJ1-6; tentatively, D is TRBD1 (6 bases). The CDR3 contains 13 residues. V was cut by 4 bases and J by 13 bases, with 14 bases left in between. CDR1 MDHEN and CDR2 SYDVKM come from the germline V gene. The CDR3 sequence: CASSSTGYAPLHF. CDR3 bases: TGTGCCAGCAGTTCGACAGGCTATGCGCCCCTCCACTTT.

In DNA form, the CDR3 reads TGTGCCAGCAGCCAAGCACTAGCGGGCAGCACAGATACGCAGTATTTT. Its protein is CASSQALAGSTDTQYF. The J gene is TRBJ2-3, the V gene TRBV3-1 (or the pseudogene TRBV3-2); 9 positions agree with TRBD2. V shed 1 base, J shed 0 bases, and the junction held 2 bases outside the gene matches. CDR1 is LGHDT and CDR2 is YNNKEL in the germline V gene (reference sequence). The CDR3 sequence is 16 residues long.

This chain connects TRBV21-1 to TRBJ1-5; TRBD1, as called in the table, went unchecked against the DNA. TRBV21-1 is reported as a pseudogene. The CDR3 is 15 residues long. CDR3 sequence reads: CASSKQGASNQPQHF. The CDR3 bases are TGTGCCAGCAGCAAACAGGGGGCCAGCAATCAGCCCCAGCATTTT.

The chain carries TRBV6-4 and TRBJ2-1; 11 bases match TRBD2. V gave up 6 bases and J gave up 4 bases; unmatched junction bases: 11. CDR3 length: 17 amino acids. In germline, CDR1 is MRHNA, CDR2 SNTAGT. CDR3 in DNA: TGTGCCAGCAGGGCTACCGGGACTAGCGGTAAGTACAATGAGCAGTTCTTC. Residues: CASRATGTSGKYNEQFF.

The V gene is TRBV3-1 (or the pseudogene TRBV3-2), the J gene TRBJ1-5; no clear D gene. The CDR3 covers 15 residues. Germline V lookup: CDR1 LGHDT, CDR2 YNNKEL (reference sequence). Trimming removed 0 bases from V and 6 bases from J, with 12 bases in between. CDR3 in amino acids: CASSQDPRSGQPQHF. CDR3 nucleotide sequence: TGTGCCAGCAGCCAAGATCCAAGATCAGGTCAGCCCCAGCATTTT.

This clone was observed a single time. CDR3 in DNA: TGTGCCAGCAGTCGGACAGGGGGCTCCACTGAAGCTTTCTTT. Translated: CASSRTGGSTEAFF. V usage is TRBV7-3 and J usage is TRBJ1-1; 11 nucleotides line up with TRBD1. Losses at the gene ends were 6 bases for V and 4 bases for J; bases not matched to a gene: 4. CDR3 size: 14 residues. Germline assignment: CDR1 SGHTA and CDR2 FQGTGA.

CDR3 in DNA: TGTGCCAGCTCCAACGTCGGTCGACAGGGCTACACCTTC. It encodes CASSNVGRQGYTF. This rearrangement joins TRBV7-2 to TRBJ1-2, with D tentatively TRBD1 (5 bases). The CDR3 length is 13 residues. Germline V gene data show CDR1 as SGHTA and CDR2 as FQGNSA. Trimming took off 8 bases at V and 8 bases at J, with 18 bases between the two ends.

The table lists this clone with a few counts. This chain uses TRBV27 with TRBJ1-2, with D perhaps TRBD1 (5 bases). The CDR3 loop spans 14 amino acids. The V end was cut by 5 bases, the J end by 4 bases, with 14 bases between. Looked up from germline, CDR1 is MNHEY and CDR2 is SMNVEV (reference sequence). Written as DNA, the CDR3 is TGTGCCAGCAGTATAAAGGGGCGCAGCTATGGCTACACCTTC. It encodes CASSIKGRSYGYTF.

The J gene is TRBJ1-1, the V gene TRBV5-6, with TRBD1 matching over 10 bases. CDR1 and CDR2 (germline): SGHDT, YYEEEE. The CDR3 spans 15 residues. After removal of 0 bases from V and 7 bases from J, the junction contained 6 bases not matched to a gene. The CDR3 DNA reads as TGTGCCAGCAGCTTGGCTGGGACAGGGGTAAATGAAGCTTTCTTT. Translation: CASSLAGTGVNEAFF.

V and J are TRBV27 and TRBJ1-2; D perhaps matches TRBD1 (5 bases). The CDR3 loop spans 14 amino acids. The V gene's germline CDR1 is MNHEY and CDR2 SMNVEV (reference sequence). Trimming pared 0 bases from V and 4 bases from J, leaving 9 bases between. The CDR3 DNA is TGTGCCAGCAGTTTATCGGGGCCCGGCTATGGCTACACCTTC. The encoded protein is CASSLSGPGYGYTF.

This clone was observed a single time. The DNA for the CDR3 is TGTGCCAGCAACACGGGACTAGTGTATGAGCAGTTCTTC. As protein: CASNTGLVYEQFF. The chain joins TRBV7-2 to TRBJ2-1; 8 bases are shared with TRBD2. The CDR3 is made up of 13 amino acids. The V and J ends lost 7 bases and 8 bases, in that order; junction bases with no gene match: 7. In germline, CDR1 is SGHTA, CDR2 FQGNSA.

V and J are TRBV7-3 and TRBJ2-7; the match to TRBD1 covers 7 bases. Losses at the gene ends were 2 bases for V and 5 bases for J; bases not matched to a gene: 9. The CDR3 loop spans 15 amino acids. Germline V gene data show CDR1 as SGHTA and CDR2 as FQGTGA. The DNA for the CDR3 is TGTGCCAGCAGCTTAGAATCAGGGGGTATTAACGAGCAGTACTTC. Translating it yields CASSLESGGINEQYF.

In nucleotides, the CDR3 is TGTGCCACCCGCCCGAGGGACAGACATAATGAAAAACTGTTTTTT. This codes for CATRPRDRHNEKLFF. The chain carries TRBV27 and TRBJ1-4, with 7 positions matching TRBD1. J gave up 4 bases and V 10 bases, and 12 bases lay outside the gene matches. The CDR3 is made up of 15 amino acids. In germline, CDR1 is MNHEY, CDR2 SMNVEV (reference sequence). Complete variable domain (other parts from reference TRBV27 and TRBJ1-4): EAQVTQNPRYLITVTGKKLTVTCSQNMNHEYMSWYRQDPGLGLRQIYYSMNVEVTDKGDVPEGYKVSRKEKRNFPLILESPSPNQTSLYFCATRPRDRHNEKLFFGSGTQLSVL.

The rearrangement joins TRBV5-4 to TRBJ2-2; TRBD1 aligns across 11 bases. CDR1 is SGHNT and CDR2 is YYREEE in the germline V gene (reference sequence). This CDR3 contains 18 residues. Germline trimming cut 4 bases from V and 3 bases from J; bases unmatched to any gene: 11. The CDR3 DNA follows: TGTGCCAGCAGCAGGGGAGGACAGGGGGCTTTGGACACCGGGGAGCTGTTTTTT. Residues: CASSRGGQGALDTGELFF.

The genes are TRBV7-2 and TRBJ1-5, with unresolved D. This CDR3 spans 15 amino acids. Trimming removed 3 bases from V and 4 bases from J, with 13 bases in between. Germline V gene sequence: CDR1 SGHTA, CDR2 FQGNSA. DNA of the CDR3: TGTGCCAGCAGCTTGGAGGGAGGGATAAATCAGCCCCAGCATTTT. This codes for CASSLEGGINQPQHF.

This chain joins TRBV12-5 and TRBJ2-5, with D possibly TRBD2 on 6 matching bases. Germline CDR1 reads LGHNT; CDR2 reads FRNRAP. The CDR3 length is 16 residues. Trimming cost V 0 bases and J 4 bases, with 15 bases left between them. CDR3 sequence reads: CASGLVLGVGGETQYF. The DNA for the CDR3 is TGTGCTAGTGGTTTGGTACTAGGAGTCGGGGGAGAGACCCAGTACTTC.

The genes are TRBV9 and TRBJ2-7, with D perhaps TRBD2 (5 bases). The CDR3 has 15 amino acids. Germline V gene sequence: CDR1 SGDLS, CDR2 YYNGEE. With 4 bases removed from V and 3 bases from J, the gap between germline ends came to 17 bases. In DNA, the CDR3 is TGTGCCAGCAGCCCGCGGGCCACGGGAAGCTACGAGCAGTACTTC. This codes for CASSPRATGSYEQYF. The full variable domain, its missing parts supplied by reference TRBV9 and TRBJ2-7, is DSGVTQTPKHLITATGQRVTLRCSPRSGDLSVYWYQQSLDQGLQFLIQYYNGEERAKGNILERFSAQQFPDLHSELNLSSLELGDSALYFCASSPRATGSYEQYFGPGTRLTVT.

This clone showed up just once. V is TRBV27 and J is TRBJ1-2, with D perhaps matching TRBD1 (6 bases). The germline gives CDR1 MNHEY, CDR2 SMNVEV (reference sequence). V lost 8 bases, J lost 4 bases, and 17 bases lay in between. The CDR3 is 14 residues long. The CDR3 sequence is CASRGGGAGYGYTF. Written as DNA, the CDR3 is TGTGCCAGCCGAGGCGGGGGGGCCGGCTATGGCTACACCTTC.

V usage is TRBV27 and J usage is TRBJ1-2; perhaps TRBD1 as D (5 bases). V was cut by 2 bases and J by 0 bases, with 7 bases left in between. The CDR3 is made up of 14 amino acids. The germline V gene encodes CDR1 MNHEY and CDR2 SMNVEV (reference sequence). The CDR3 coding sequence is TGTGCCAGCAGTTTACTGGACACTAACTATGGCTACACCTTC. It specifies CASSLLDTNYGYTF.

The chain carries TRBV10-3 and TRBJ1-5, with D possibly being TRBD1 (5 bases). Germline assignment: CDR1 ENHRY and CDR2 SYGVKD. Deletions cut 1 base from V and 7 bases from J, with 11 bases between. The CDR3 is made up of 14 amino acids. CDR3 residues: CAISEWKGLQPQHF. CDR3 in DNA: TGTGCCATCAGTGAGTGGAAGGGGCTCCAGCCCCAGCATTTT.

The chain joins TRBV3-1 (or the pseudogene TRBV3-2) to TRBJ2-7, with 9 bases that match TRBD1. Looked up from germline, CDR1 is LGHDT and CDR2 is YNNKEL (reference sequence). The CDR3 consists of 13 residues. J gave up 10 bases and V 2 bases, and 6 bases lay outside the gene matches. As DNA, the CDR3 is TGTGCCAGCAGCCAAACGGACAGGGGATTACAGTACTTC. Its translation is CASSQTDRGLQYF.

This chain joins TRBV15 and TRBJ2-5; TRBD2 matches at 11 bases. This CDR3 is 15 amino acids long. Germline values: CDR1 LNHNV, CDR2 YYDKDF (reference sequence). The V segment lost 0 bases and the J segment 9 bases; nucleotides outside the gene matches: 6. CDR3 amino acids: CATSRDRLAGGSQYF. CDR3 sequence (DNA): TGTGCCACCAGCAGAGATCGGCTAGCGGGGGGTTCCCAGTACTTC.

The J gene is TRBJ2-3, the V gene TRBV6-5; 8 bases align to TRBD1. After removal of 2 bases from V and 4 bases from J, the junction contained 5 bases not matched to a gene. Germline values: CDR1 MNHEY, CDR2 SVGAGI. The CDR3 consists of 15 residues. In DNA, the CDR3 is TGTGCCAGCAGTTACCAGGGGGCCGGAGCAGATACGCAGTATTTT. It translates to CASSYQGAGADTQYF.

This clone appeared a few times. This chain connects TRBV30 to TRBJ2-7; maybe TRBD1 (5 bases). This CDR3 contains 14 residues. CDR1 and CDR2 (germline): GTSNPN, SVGIG (reference sequence). V was shortened by 1 base and J by 2 bases, with 12 bases between the two germline ends. CDR3 nucleotide sequence: TGTGCCTGGAGTGCTCCAGGGAAGACCTACGAGCAGTACTTC. It codes for CAWSAPGKTYEQYF.

This chain uses TRBV29-1 with TRBJ1-3, with TRBD1 as a possible D gene (5 bases). Between the trimmed V and J ends, which lost 6 bases and 4 bases, there was a span of 7 bases. Germline CDR1 reads SQVTM; CDR2 reads ANQGSEA. The length of the CDR3 is 11 residues. In DNA form, the CDR3 reads TGCAGCGTCAACAGGGGAAACACCATATATTTT. Encoded protein: CSVNRGNTIYF.

This clone was observed once. The rearrangement uses TRBV18 and TRBJ2-1, with 8 bases fitting TRBD2. Looked up from germline, CDR1 is KGHSH and CDR2 is LQKENI. V lost 3 bases to trimming and J lost 7 bases; unmatched junction nucleotides: 11. There are 16 residues in the CDR3. The CDR3 region is CASSPLSGTTTNEQFF. The CDR3 nucleotides read TGTGCCAGCTCACCTCTTAGCGGGACGACAACAAATGAGCAGTTCTTC.

The V gene is TRBV27, the J gene TRBJ2-3; 9 positions match TRBD2. The length of the CDR3 is 16 residues. CDR1 MNHEY and CDR2 SMNVEV come from the germline V gene (reference sequence). After removal of 6 bases from V and 6 bases from J, the junction contained 13 bases not matched to a gene. The CDR3 reads CASRQVPAGGRDTQYF. The DNA of the CDR3 is TGTGCCAGCAGACAAGTCCCGGCGGGGGGGCGGGATACGCAGTATTTT.